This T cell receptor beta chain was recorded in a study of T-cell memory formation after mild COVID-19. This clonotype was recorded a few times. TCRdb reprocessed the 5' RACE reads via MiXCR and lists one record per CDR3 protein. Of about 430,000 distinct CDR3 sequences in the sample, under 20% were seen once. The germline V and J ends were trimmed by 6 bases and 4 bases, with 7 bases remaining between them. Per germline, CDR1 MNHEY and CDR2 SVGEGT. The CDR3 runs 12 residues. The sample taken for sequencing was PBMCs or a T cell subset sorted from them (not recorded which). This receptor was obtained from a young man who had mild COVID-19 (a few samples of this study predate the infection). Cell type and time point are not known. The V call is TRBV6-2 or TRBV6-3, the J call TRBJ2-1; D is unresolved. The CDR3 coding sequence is TGTGCCAGCAGCTACATTTACAATGAGCAGTTCTTC. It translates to CASSYIYNEQFF.